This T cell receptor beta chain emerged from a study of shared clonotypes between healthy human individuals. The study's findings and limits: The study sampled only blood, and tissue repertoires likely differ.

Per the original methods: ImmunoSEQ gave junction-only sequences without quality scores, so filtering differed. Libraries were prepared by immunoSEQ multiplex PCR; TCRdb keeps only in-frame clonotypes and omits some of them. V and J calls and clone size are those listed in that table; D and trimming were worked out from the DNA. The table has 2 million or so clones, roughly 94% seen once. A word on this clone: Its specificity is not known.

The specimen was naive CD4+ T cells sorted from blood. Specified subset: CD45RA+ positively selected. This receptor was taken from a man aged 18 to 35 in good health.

The CDR3 nucleotides read TGTGCCAGCTCACCTCTAGGGGGGGACTTGCCAGATACGCAGTATTTT. Translated, it gives CASSPLGGDLPDTQYF. V gene TRBV18 combines with J gene TRBJ2-3; TRBD2 might be the D (7 bases). The germline V and J ends were trimmed by 3 bases and 4 bases, with 17 bases remaining between them. This CDR3 region has 16 residues. Germline-derived CDR1 and CDR2 are KGHSH and LQKENI. Combining the CDR3 with reference TRBV18 and TRBJ2-3 gives the whole variable domain NAGVMQNPRHLVRRRGQEARLRCSPMKGHSHVYWYRQLPEEGLKFMVYLQKENIIDESGMPKERFSAEFPKEGPSILRIQQVVRGDSAAYFCASSPLGGDLPDTQYFGPGTRLTVL.